The source of this T cell receptor beta chain is a study of naive and memory T cell subsets. Study observations and caveats: This RNA-based method may be sensitive to activation-related transcript changes.

An oligonucleotide containing a UMI was ligated to the 3' end of TCR cDNA. RNA was extracted from approximately 2.6 ml of whole blood of healthy adults. Four PCR rounds used nested alpha and beta constant region primers plus the SP2 primer. Blood and skin TCR RNA was reverse transcribed with alpha and beta constant primers. TCRdb processed the 5' RACE reads anew with MiXCR; each CDR3 protein has one entry. The table shows 55,000 to 70,000 distinct CDR3 sequences, with under 8.5% occurring only once. This clonotype was seen only a few times. Its target is not known. Germline loops: CDR1 SEHNR, CDR2 FQNEAQ (reference sequence). Trimming removed 5 bases from V and 14 bases from J, with 16 bases in between. The CDR3 loop spans 12 amino acids.

The gene calls are TRBV7-9 and TRBJ1-5; D gene uncertain. The clonotype was recovered from a male donor in good health. The CDR3 loop reads CASSPSHWEKHF. In nucleotides, the CDR3 is TGTGCCAGCAGCCCGTCACATTGGGAGAAGCATTTT.